The 31 T cell receptor beta chains below come from one sample, sequenced in a study of response to subunit inactivated influenza vaccine. MiXCR was run by TCRdb on the RT-PCR reads, yielding one entry per CDR3 protein. The table lists some 160,000 distinct CDR3 sequences, about 11% of them singletons. Specimen: non-naive T cells sorted from PBMCs, collected 45 days after vaccination. Receptors were obtained from a man between 50 and 59 years old who received an inactivated influenza vaccine.

This clonotype was seen only a few times. This rearrangement joins TRBV4-3 to TRBJ2-3; D ambiguous. Germline CDR1 reads LGHNA; CDR2 reads YSLEER. This CDR3 comprises 13 residues. V lost 0 bases, J lost 7 bases, and 8 bases lay in between. The CDR3 coding sequence is TGCGCCAGCAGCCAAGACTTGACAAATACGCAGTATTTT. Its translation: CASSQDLTNTQYF.

This clonotype occurred many times. V is TRBV5-1 and J is TRBJ2-6; D not certain. CDR3 size: 18 residues. Germline V lookup: CDR1 SGHRS, CDR2 YFSETQ. Trimming left V 0 bases short and J 0 bases short, with 13 bases between. As DNA, the CDR3 is TGCGCCAGCAGCTTGGCAGCCCGGCATAGCTCTGGGGCCAACGTCCTGACTTTC. Translated, it gives CASSLAARHSSGANVLTF.

This clonotype was detected only once. Compared with germline, one end of the junction differs, possibly owing to a read error. This chain links TRBV6-2 or TRBV6-3 with TRBJ2-7, with 12 positions matching TRBD2. Germline lookup yields CDR1 MNHEY and CDR2 SVGEGT. The CDR3 spans 17 residues. CDR3 amino acids: CASSYPLAGGSSHEQYF. The CDR3 DNA follows: TGTGCCAGCAGTTACCCACTAGCGGGGGGCAGCTCCCACGAGCAGTACTTT.

In this sample, this clonotype turned up many times. The V and J genes are TRBV5-1 and TRBJ2-3, with a tentative D call TRBD2 (5 bases). This CDR3 spans 15 amino acids. The V end was cut by 4 bases, the J end by 7 bases, with 19 bases between. Germline loops: CDR1 SGHRS, CDR2 YFSETQ. The CDR3 nucleotides read TGCGCCAGCAGCCCCCGGACGCAGCTCGGGAATACGCAGTATTTT. It codes for CASSPRTQLGNTQYF.

In this sample, this clonotype turned up many times. The gene calls are TRBV2 and TRBJ2-7; 7 nucleotides align to TRBD2. This CDR3 is built from 14 residues. CDR1 SNHLY and CDR2 FYNNEI come from the germline V gene. This chain's CDR3 is CAGSREGPAYEQYF. CDR3 nucleotides: TGTGCAGGATCGAGGGAGGGGCCGGCCTACGAGCAGTACTTC.

This clonotype was counted between two and nine times. The chain uses TRBV12-3 or TRBV12-4 and TRBJ1-5, with D maybe TRBD1 (6 bases). This CDR3 comprises 15 residues. Trimming stripped 5 bases from V and 1 base from J, with 12 bases between. The CDR3: CASSEDSLSNQPQHF. The DNA for the CDR3 is TGTGCCAGCAGTGAGGACAGTCTGAGCAATCAGCCCCAGCATTTT.

The genes are TRBV30 and TRBJ2-5; 10 bases agree with TRBD2. CDR1 and CDR2 (germline): GTSNPN, SVGIG (reference sequence). With V trimmed by 5 bases and J by 1 base, 10 bases remained unmatched. This CDR3 spans 16 amino acids. CDR3 nucleotide sequence: TGTGCCTGGCGGGCCTTCAGCGGGGGGGCCCAAGAGACCCAGTACTTC. The encoded protein is CAWRAFSGGAQETQYF.

This clonotype was counted many times. The chain couples TRBV10-1 to TRBJ2-2; no reliable D call. V was cut by 1 base and J by 1 base, with 4 bases left in between. CDR3 length: 14 amino acids. Germline loops: CDR1 WNHNN, CDR2 SYGVQD (reference sequence). In nucleotides, the CDR3 is TGCGCCAGCAGTGAGTTTCTGAACACCGGGGAGCTGTTTTTT. Residues: CASSEFLNTGELFF.

At least ten counts were recorded for this clonotype. The V call is TRBV28, the J call TRBJ2-1, with 8 bases aligning to TRBD1. Losses at the gene ends were 3 bases for V and 5 bases for J; bases not matched to a gene: 12. The CDR3 is made up of 17 amino acids. Germline CDR1 is MDHEN and CDR2 is SYDVKM. CDR3 region: CASSFNGGTGFDNEQFF. The CDR3 DNA is TGTGCCAGCAGTTTTAATGGGGGGACAGGCTTCGACAATGAGCAGTTCTTC.

This clonotype occurred a few times. This chain uses TRBV5-6 with TRBJ2-5; 13 bases align to TRBD2. The CDR3 contains 16 residues. Germline V gene lookup returns CDR1 SGHDT and CDR2 YYEEEE. With 3 bases clipped from V and 5 bases from J, the junction kept 7 bases outside the gene matches. The CDR3 loop is CASSSLGLAGLETQYF. The CDR3 DNA reads TGTGCCAGCAGCTCATTGGGACTAGCGGGATTGGAGACCCAGTACTTC.

V usage is TRBV7-9 and J usage is TRBJ2-2; D call uncertain. The CDR3 runs to 14 residues. The V and J ends lost 2 bases and 9 bases respectively, with 13 bases between them. CDR1 and CDR2 (germline): SEHNR, FQNEAQ (reference sequence). The CDR3 sequence is CASSLNRVHRELFF. The CDR3 DNA is TGTGCCAGCAGCTTAAATCGTGTCCACCGGGAGCTGTTTTTT.

In this sample, this clonotype turned up a few times. The chain couples TRBV28 to TRBJ2-7, with D perhaps matching TRBD1 or TRBD2 (5 bases each). The V and J ends lost 6 bases and 0 bases respectively, with 15 bases between them. This CDR3 is built from 15 residues. Germline-derived CDR1 and CDR2 are MDHEN and SYDVKM. CDR3 in DNA: TGTGCCAGCAGCCCGGGACCGAAGAGCTCCTACGAGCAGTACTTC. Translated, it gives CASSPGPKSSYEQYF.

The chain carries TRBV20-1 and TRBJ1-2; D may be TRBD1 (5 bases). Germline V gene data show CDR1 as DFQATT and CDR2 as SNEGSKA (reference sequence). V gave up 6 bases and J gave up 3 bases, with 20 bases separating them. This CDR3 is built from 15 residues. The CDR3 region is CSARPGDGQDYGYTF. The CDR3 DNA reads as TGCAGTGCCCGCCCGGGGGATGGACAAGACTATGGCTACACCTTC.

This clonotype has more than one count but fewer than ten. The chain couples TRBV5-4 to TRBJ2-1; TRBD2 agrees at 15 bases. V lost 0 bases, J lost 9 bases, and 4 bases stayed unmatched. The CDR3 is 16 residues long. Germline-derived CDR1 and CDR2 are SGHNT and YYREEE (reference sequence). The CDR3 nucleotides read TGTGCCAGCAGCTTGGGGACTAGCGGGAGGGCATCTGAGCAGTTCTTC. This codes for CASSLGTSGRASEQFF.

The V and J genes are TRBV5-6 and TRBJ2-7, with no clear D. Germline CDR1 and CDR2: SGHDT and YYEEEE. CDR3 size: 12 residues. V shed 1 base and J shed 5 bases, with 7 bases lying between them. This chain's CDR3 is CASSLWLHEQYF. CDR3 sequence (DNA): TGTGCCAGCAGCTTGTGGCTCCACGAGCAGTACTTC.

This clonotype has just a few counts. This chain connects TRBV18 to TRBJ2-3; no firm D call. V dropped 0 bases and J dropped 0 bases, with 13 bases sitting between them. This CDR3 spans 17 amino acids. The germline V gene encodes CDR1 KGHSH and CDR2 LQKENI. This CDR3 is CASSPPVFAPSTDTQYF. CDR3 bases: TGTGCCAGCTCACCACCGGTTTTTGCACCGAGCACAGATACGCAGTATTTT.

There are many counts of this clonotype. The chain is built from TRBV7-2 and TRBJ2-3, with a possible D match to TRBD2 (6 bases). The CDR3 covers 16 residues. Trimming stripped 5 bases from V and 4 bases from J, with 19 bases between. Per the germline V gene, CDR1 is SGHTA and CDR2 is FQGNSA. CDR3 sequence (DNA): TGTGCCAGCAGCCCTACTAGCACGAGAGGAGCAGATACGCAGTATTTT. It specifies CASSPTSTRGADTQYF. The full variable domain, in which reference TRBV7-2 and TRBJ2-3 provide the parts outside the CDR3, is GAGVSQSPSNKVTEKGKDVELRCDPISGHTALYWYRQSLGQGLEFLIYFQGNSAPDKSGLPSDRFSAERTGGSVSTLTIQRTQQEDSAVYLCASSPTSTRGADTQYFGPGTRLTVL.

The chain is built from TRBV29-1 and TRBJ2-1; no firm D call. The CDR3 spans 15 residues. The V gene lost 0 bases and the J gene lost 2 bases, with 11 bases spanning the gap. Germline-derived CDR1 and CDR2 are SQVTM and ANQGSEA. In DNA form, the CDR3 reads TGCAGCGTTGAAGAGTCAGGTCAGCCCTACAATGAGCAGTTCTTC. Amino acid sequence: CSVEESGQPYNEQFF.

The chain has TRBV28 and TRBJ2-1; tentative D call: TRBD1 (5 bases). Germline loops: CDR1 MDHEN, CDR2 SYDVKM. The CDR3 totals 14 residues. V was pared by 1 base and J by 7 bases, with 11 bases between. The CDR3 DNA sequence: TGTGCCAGCAGTTTATTGGCAGGGCCAAATGAGCAGTTCTTC. It yields the protein CASSLLAGPNEQFF.

This clonotype was counted ten times or more. The chain is built from TRBV7-2 and TRBJ2-7; D is perhaps TRBD2 (6 bases). This CDR3 is built from 13 residues. V shed 3 bases and J shed 4 bases, with 10 bases lying between them. Germline CDR1 and CDR2: SGHTA and FQGNSA. DNA for the CDR3: TGTGCCAGCAGCTTTGGACGGGGGTACGAGCAGTACTTC. As protein: CASSFGRGYEQYF.

This rearrangement joins TRBV7-2 to TRBJ1-5; unclear D gene. The CDR3 runs 15 residues. Germline assignment: CDR1 SGHTA and CDR2 FQGNSA. Trimming took 2 bases from V and 0 from J, leaving 8 bases between them. CDR3 DNA sequence: TGTGCCAGCAGCTTATTGGGGAATAGCAATCAGCCCCAGCATTTT. This sequence encodes CASSLLGNSNQPQHF.

Details on this clonotype: A clone one base away is much larger, so this may be a read error. The chain couples TRBV7-9 to TRBJ2-4, with no clear D. Trimming removed 1 base at V and 4 bases at J, with 11 bases between. This CDR3 comprises 15 residues. Germline V gene data show CDR1 as SEHNR and CDR2 as FQNEAQ (reference sequence). CDR3 in amino acids: CASSLDSRSKNIQYF. The CDR3 DNA reads as TGTGCCAGCAGCTTAGACTCACGAAGTAAAAACATTCAGTACTTC.

This clonotype was detected ten times or more. The rearrangement links TRBV4-2 to TRBJ1-1; D call uncertain. The CDR3 has 11 residues. The germline V and J ends were trimmed by 1 base and 8 bases, with 5 bases remaining between them. Germline V gene sequence: CDR1 LGHNA, CDR2 YNFKEQ. The CDR3 DNA reads TGTGCCAGCAGCCAAGGATTGGAAGCTTTCTTT. Translation: CASSQGLEAFF.

This clonotype was observed a few times. The chain has TRBV29-1 and TRBJ2-1, with TRBD2 matching 8 bases. This CDR3 has 15 amino acids. V was clipped by 4 bases and J by 8 bases; unmatched bases: 13. Germline values: CDR1 SQVTM, CDR2 ANQGSEA. CDR3 loop: CSVVRPGTRSYEQFF. Written as DNA, the CDR3 is TGCAGCGTTGTTAGGCCCGGGACTAGGTCATATGAGCAGTTCTTC.

This clonotype was detected once. The CDR3 here is CASSELTNTGELFF. CDR3 in DNA: TGTGCCAGCAGTGAACTTACGAACACCGGGGAGCTGTTTTTT. The chain uses TRBV2 and TRBJ2-2; D is unresolved. Germline loops: CDR1 SNHLY, CDR2 FYNNEI. The V gene lost 2 bases and the J gene lost 0 bases, with 4 bases spanning the gap. CDR3 length: 14 amino acids. The full variable domain, with the rest looked up from reference TRBV2 and TRBJ2-2, is EPEVTQTPSHQVTQMGQEVILRCVPISNHLYFYWYRQILGQKVEFLVSFYNNEISEKSEIFDDQFSVERPDGSNFTLKIRSTKLEDSAMYFCASSELTNTGELFFGEGSRLTVL.

The chain is built from TRBV20-1 and TRBJ2-6; D uncertain. V lost 3 bases to trimming and J lost 5 bases, with 8 bases between them. Per germline, CDR1 DFQATT and CDR2 SNEGSKA (reference sequence). This CDR3 is built from 13 residues. The CDR3 spells CSARHARANVLTF. The CDR3 DNA reads as TGCAGTGCTAGGCACGCTAGGGCCAACGTCCTGACTTTC.

This clonotype was recorded a few times. In DNA form, the CDR3 reads TGTGCCAGCAGCTACGATAATGGTGAGCAGTTCTTC. Translating gives CASSYDNGEQFF. The genes are TRBV3-1 and TRBJ2-1, with no clear D. The V end lost 5 bases, the J end lost 9 bases, and 11 bases lay between the germline ends. Germline CDR1 reads LGHDT; CDR2 reads YNNKEL (reference sequence). The CDR3 is 12 residues long.

This clonotype was picked up a small number of times. The DNA is left out, because the CDR3 cannot be placed on it with certainty; the CDR3 is given as TCRdb lists it. V is TRBV12-3 or TRBV12-4 and J is TRBJ2-5; TRBD2 was called by the table and not checked on the DNA. Including both end residues, the CDR3 is 16 amino acids long. The CDR3: CASSTLLTFDQETQYF.

At least ten counts were recorded for this clonotype. At one boundary the junction diverges from the germline segment, which might be a read error. V is TRBV5-1 and J is TRBJ2-3; D is possibly TRBD1 or TRBD2 (6 bases each). Germline V gene sequence: CDR1 SGHRS, CDR2 YFSETQ. The CDR3 contains 14 residues. The CDR3 protein is CASTLGGDTDTQYF. CDR3 DNA sequence: TGCGCCAGCACCTTGGGGGGCGACACAGATACGCAGTATTTT.

This clonotype was detected ten times or more. This rearrangement joins TRBV7-3 to TRBJ2-3; 7 bases align to TRBD1. J gave up 1 base and V 1 base, and 17 bases lay outside the gene matches. The CDR3 totals 20 residues. Per the germline V gene, CDR1 is SGHTA and CDR2 is FQGTGA. CDR3 sequence reads: CASSLKGPNPGTAGTDTQYF. CDR3 sequence (DNA): TGTGCCAGCAGCTTAAAGGGACCGAATCCCGGGACAGCAGGCACAGATACGCAGTATTTT.

The chain uses TRBV3-1 and TRBJ1-4; 7 bases agree with TRBD1. After removal of 5 bases from V and 8 bases from J, the junction contained 8 bases not matched to a gene. CDR3 size: 14 residues. In germline, CDR1 is LGHDT, CDR2 YNNKEL (reference sequence). The CDR3 reads CASSNTGEGEKLFF. CDR3 coding DNA: TGTGCCAGCAGCAACACAGGGGAAGGAGAAAAACTGTTTTTT.